A single TCR beta chain is shown here with its context. The ends were cut back, 0 bases at V and 4 bases at J, with 1 base in the middle. CDR3 length: 11 amino acids. CDR1 and CDR2 from the germline V gene are LGHNA and YNFKEQ. The data were obtained in a study of T cell responses to AZD1222 COVID-19 vaccine. The protocol was immunoSEQ multiplex PCR, while the TCRdb copy is restricted to in-frame clones and leaves out a portion. The table records about 150,000 clones, more than 85% of them present only once. The gene calls are TRBV4-2 and TRBJ2-7; D remains ambiguous. The sequenced sample was peripheral blood, obtained after recovery from COVID-19. This clonotype was sampled from an adult who had recovered from COVID-19. CDR3 sequence reads: CASSQEYEQYF. The CDR3 DNA reads TGTGCCAGCAGCCAAGAGTACGAGCAGTACTTC.